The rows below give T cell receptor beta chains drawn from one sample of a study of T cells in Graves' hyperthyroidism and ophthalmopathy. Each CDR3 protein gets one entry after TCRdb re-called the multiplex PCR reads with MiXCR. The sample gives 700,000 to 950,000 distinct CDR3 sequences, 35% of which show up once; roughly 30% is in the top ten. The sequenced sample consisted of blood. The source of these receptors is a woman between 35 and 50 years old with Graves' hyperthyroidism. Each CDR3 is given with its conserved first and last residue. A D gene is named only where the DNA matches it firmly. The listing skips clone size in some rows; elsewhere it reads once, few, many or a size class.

CDR3 protein: CASSQDISNSPLHF
CDR3 DNA: TGTGCCAGCAGCCAGGATATATCAAATTCACCCCTCCACTTT
V gene: TRBV3-1
J gene: TRBJ1-6
D gene: -
clone size: few

CDR3 protein: CASSFLPRQNGEKLFF
CDR3 DNA: TGTGCCAGCAGCTTCCTCCCCAGGCAAAATGGCGAAAAACTGTTTTTT
V gene: TRBV7-2
J gene: TRBJ1-4
D gene: -
clone size: -

CDR3 protein: CASSLTGGRANTEAFF
CDR3 DNA: TGTGCCAGCAGTTTGACAGGGGGCAGGGCGAACACTGAAGCTTTCTTT
V gene: TRBV12-3/TRBV12-4
J gene: TRBJ1-1
D gene: TRBD1
clone size: once

CDR3 protein: CASSRLAVNTGELFF
CDR3 DNA: TGTGCCAGCTCACGGCTAGCGGTGAACACCGGGGAGCTGTTTTTT
V gene: TRBV25-1
J gene: TRBJ2-2
D gene: TRBD2
clone size: once

CDR3 protein: CAISGVNTEAFF
CDR3 DNA: TGTGCCATCAGCGGGGTGAACACTGAAGCTTTCTTT
V gene: TRBV10-3
J gene: TRBJ1-1
D gene: -
clone size: many

CDR3 protein: CVSSILLGGQYF
CDR3 DNA: TGTGTCAGCTCGATACTGTTGGGAGGGCAGTACTTC
V gene: TRBV2
J gene: TRBJ2-7
D gene: -
clone size: few

CDR3 protein: CSAITHSIMNTEAFF
CDR3 DNA: TGCAGTGCCATCACTCACAGCATCATGAACACTGAAGCTTTCTTT
V gene: TRBV20-1
J gene: TRBJ1-1
D gene: -
clone size: many

CDR3 protein: CASSHGASGSYEQYF
CDR3 DNA: TGTGCCAGTAGTCACGGTGCTAGCGGCTCCTACGAGCAGTACTTC
V gene: TRBV19
J gene: TRBJ2-7
D gene: TRBD2
clone size: many

CDR3 protein: CASSYRSSGVYEQYF
CDR3 DNA: TGTGCCAGCAGTTACCGGAGTAGCGGGGTCTACGAGCAGTACTTC
V gene: TRBV7-9
J gene: TRBJ2-7
D gene: TRBD2
clone size: few

CDR3 protein: CASSLKAGSQPQHF
CDR3 DNA: TGTGCCAGCAGCTTGAAGGCAGGGAGTCAGCCCCAGCATTTT
V gene: TRBV5-6
J gene: TRBJ1-5
D gene: -
clone size: few

CDR3 protein: CASSVDTSQPQHF
CDR3 DNA: TGTGCCAGTAGTGTAGACACTTCCCAGCCCCAGCATTTT
V gene: TRBV19
J gene: TRBJ1-5
D gene: -
clone size: -

CDR3 protein: CASSWRQIGIGELFF
CDR3 DNA: TGTGCCAGCAGCTGGAGACAGATTGGGATCGGGGAGCTGTTTTTT
V gene: TRBV11-1
J gene: TRBJ2-2
D gene: -
clone size: -

CDR3 protein: CASSQEFSGGALPYEQYF
CDR3 DNA: TGTGCCAGCAGCCAAGAGTTTAGCGGGGGGGCTCTGCCCTACGAGCAGTACTTC
V gene: TRBV7-2
J gene: TRBJ2-7
D gene: TRBD2
clone size: -

CDR3 protein: CASSLRRAISNEQFF
CDR3 DNA: TGTGCCAGCAGCTTAAGGCGGGCCATCAGCAATGAGCAGTTCTTC
V gene: TRBV7-9
J gene: TRBJ2-1
D gene: -
clone size: few

CDR3 protein: CASSGGEGGAETQYF
CDR3 DNA: TGTGCCAGCAGTGGGGGTGAGGGGGGGGCAGAGACCCAGTACTTC
V gene: TRBV6-1
J gene: TRBJ2-5
D gene: -
clone size: few

CDR3 protein: CASSLRASGALENYGYTF
CDR3 DNA: TGTGCCAGCAGCTTGCGGGCTAGCGGGGCCTTAGAGAACTATGGCTACACCTTC
V gene: TRBV7-2
J gene: TRBJ1-2
D gene: -
clone size: -

CDR3 protein: CAGRGEGYTEAFF
CDR3 DNA: TGTGCCGGCAGGGGGGAGGGATACACTGAAGCTTTCTTT
V gene: TRBV2
J gene: TRBJ1-1
D gene: TRBD1
clone size: -